This T cell receptor (beta chain) is from a study of T cell responses to AZD1222 COVID-19 vaccine. About this clone: What it binds is not known.

Method: immunoSEQ multiplex PCR; TCRdb's copy keeps in-frame clones and lacks some. The data show about 150,000 clones, roughly 90% seen once. Overall study findings and caveats: After the peak T cell response, and only then, were repertoires sampled. The study found Spike-specific TCR breadth and depth rose after two AZD1222 doses.

The material was peripheral blood, obtained 28 days after the second AZD1222 dose. The TCR was taken from an adult who received the AZD1222 COVID-19 vaccine.

CDR3 in amino acids: CASSLKGRMSTF. DNA for the CDR3: TGTGCCAGCAGCTTAAAGGGACGGATGAGCACCTTC. The chain recombines TRBV12-3 or TRBV12-4 with TRBJ1-2; a weak D match, TRBD1 (5 bases). V lost 6 bases and J lost 13, with 18 bases in between. This CDR3 is built from 12 residues.